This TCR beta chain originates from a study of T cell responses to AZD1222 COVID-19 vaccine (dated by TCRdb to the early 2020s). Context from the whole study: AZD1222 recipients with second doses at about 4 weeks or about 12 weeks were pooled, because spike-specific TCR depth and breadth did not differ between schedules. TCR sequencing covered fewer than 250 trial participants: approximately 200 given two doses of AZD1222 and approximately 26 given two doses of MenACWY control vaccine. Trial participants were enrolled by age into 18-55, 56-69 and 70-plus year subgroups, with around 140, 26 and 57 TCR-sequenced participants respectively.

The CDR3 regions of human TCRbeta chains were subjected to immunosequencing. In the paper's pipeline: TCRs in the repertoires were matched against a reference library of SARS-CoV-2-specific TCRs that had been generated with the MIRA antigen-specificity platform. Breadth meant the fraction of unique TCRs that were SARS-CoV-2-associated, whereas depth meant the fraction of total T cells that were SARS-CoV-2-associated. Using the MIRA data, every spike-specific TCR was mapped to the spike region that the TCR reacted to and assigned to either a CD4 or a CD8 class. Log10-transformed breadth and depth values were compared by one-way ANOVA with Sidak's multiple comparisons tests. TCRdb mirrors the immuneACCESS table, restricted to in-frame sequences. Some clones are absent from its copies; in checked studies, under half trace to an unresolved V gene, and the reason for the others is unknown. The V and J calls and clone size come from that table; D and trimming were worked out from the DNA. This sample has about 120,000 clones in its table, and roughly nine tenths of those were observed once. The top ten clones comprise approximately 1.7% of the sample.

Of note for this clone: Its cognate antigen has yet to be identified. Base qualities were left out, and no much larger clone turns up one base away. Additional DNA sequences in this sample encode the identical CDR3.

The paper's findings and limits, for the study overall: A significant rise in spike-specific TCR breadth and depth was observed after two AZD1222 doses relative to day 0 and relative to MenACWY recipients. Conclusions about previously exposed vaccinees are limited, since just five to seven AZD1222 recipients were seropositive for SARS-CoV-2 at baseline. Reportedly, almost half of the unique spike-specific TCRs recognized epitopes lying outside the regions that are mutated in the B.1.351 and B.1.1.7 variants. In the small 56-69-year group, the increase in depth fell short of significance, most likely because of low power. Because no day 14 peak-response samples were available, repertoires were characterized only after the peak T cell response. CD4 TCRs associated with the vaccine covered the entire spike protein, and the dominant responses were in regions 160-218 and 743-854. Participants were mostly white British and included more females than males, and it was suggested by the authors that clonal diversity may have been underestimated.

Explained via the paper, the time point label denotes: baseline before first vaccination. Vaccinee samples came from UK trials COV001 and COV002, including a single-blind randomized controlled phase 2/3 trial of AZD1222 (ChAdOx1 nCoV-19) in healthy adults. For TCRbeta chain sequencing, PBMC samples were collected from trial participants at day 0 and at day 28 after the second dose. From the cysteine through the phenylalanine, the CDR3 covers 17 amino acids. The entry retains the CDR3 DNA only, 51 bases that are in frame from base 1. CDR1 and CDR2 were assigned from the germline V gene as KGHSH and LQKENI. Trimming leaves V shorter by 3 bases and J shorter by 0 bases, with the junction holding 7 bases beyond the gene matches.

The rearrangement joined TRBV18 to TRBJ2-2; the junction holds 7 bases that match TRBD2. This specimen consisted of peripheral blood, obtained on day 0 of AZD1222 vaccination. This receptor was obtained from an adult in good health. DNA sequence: TGTGCCAGCTCACCGCCGACGGGAGGCGCGAACACCGGGGAGCTGTTTTTT. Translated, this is CASSPPTGGANTGELFF.